The next 26 T cell receptor beta chains were all read from a single sample in a study of T cells in Graves' hyperthyroidism and ophthalmopathy. What was amplified from RNA transcripts were TCR beta CDR3 regions. First-round RT-PCR of the TCR CDR3 relied on the HTBI primer set. MiXCR, run by TCRdb on the multiplex PCR reads, gives a single entry per CDR3 protein. The profile shows hundreds of thousands of distinct CDR3 sequences, more than 20% of them singletons. Sequenced material: blood. These receptor sequences come from a man aged 30 to 45 with Graves' ophthalmopathy.

The genes are TRBV20-1 and TRBJ2-2; 9 bases agree with TRBD2. The CDR3 is made up of 15 amino acids. Looked up from germline, CDR1 is DFQATT and CDR2 is SNEGSKA (reference sequence). With V trimmed by 3 bases and J by 1 base, 3 bases remained unmatched. The CDR3 loop reads CSASLTSGNTGELFF. For the CDR3, the DNA is TGCAGTGCTAGCTTGACTAGCGGGAACACCGGGGAGCTGTTTTTT.

The chain uses TRBV7-9 and TRBJ2-7; either TRBD1 or TRBD2 may fit D (6 bases each). CDR3 length: 15 amino acids. In germline, CDR1 is SEHNR, CDR2 FQNEAQ (reference sequence). With 0 bases removed from V and 3 bases from J, the gap between germline ends came to 12 bases. CDR3 protein: CASSLAPGALYEQYF. In DNA form, the CDR3 reads TGTGCCAGCAGCTTAGCGCCGGGGGCCCTCTACGAGCAGTACTTC.

This clonotype was observed at least ten times. The rearrangement uses TRBV12-5 and TRBJ2-3, with D possibly being TRBD1 (6 bases). Germline V gene lookup returns CDR1 LGHNT and CDR2 FRNRAP. V was clipped by 5 bases and J by 6 bases, with 15 bases between them. The CDR3 has 14 amino acids. CDR3 region: CASGTGQWGDTQYF. CDR3 bases: TGTGCTAGTGGTACTGGACAGTGGGGGGATACGCAGTATTTT.

The chain carries TRBV6-1 and TRBJ2-1, with 12 positions matching TRBD2. With V trimmed by 5 bases and J by 2 bases, 10 bases remained unmatched. Germline V lookup: CDR1 MNHNS, CDR2 SASEGT. The CDR3 loop spans 18 amino acids. The CDR3 protein is CASSRQTSGSHPYNEQFF. The CDR3 DNA reads as TGTGCCAGCAGTCGACAGACTAGCGGGAGTCACCCCTACAATGAGCAGTTCTTC.

On this clonotype: A much larger clone differs by one base, so this may be a read error. The conserved phenylalanine or tryptophan normally closing the CDR3 is absent here, so this likely arose from a read error. This chain connects TRBV27 to TRBJ1-1; 8 nucleotides agree with TRBD1. V lost 6 bases to trimming and J lost 4 bases; unmatched junction nucleotides: 1. Germline V gives CDR1 MNHEY, CDR2 SMNVEV (reference sequence). The length of the CDR3 is 12 residues. CDR3 DNA: TGTGCCAGCAGGACAGGGGTCACTGAAGCTTTCCTT. Its translation is CASRTGVTEAFL.

This clonotype has just a few counts. The gene calls are TRBV27 and TRBJ2-7; TRBD1 might be the D (6 bases). V shed 5 bases and J shed 5 bases, with 10 bases lying between them. The germline CDR1 and CDR2 sequences are MNHEY and SMNVEV (reference sequence). The CDR3 runs to 12 residues. The CDR3 DNA sequence: TGTGCCAGCAGTGAACAGGGCCACGAGCAGTACTTC. It is translated as CASSEQGHEQYF.

This chain joins TRBV20-1 and TRBJ1-5; no definite D call. CDR1 DFQATT and CDR2 SNEGSKA come from the germline V gene (reference sequence). The CDR3 has 12 amino acids. The V and J ends lost 7 bases and 6 bases respectively, with 13 bases between them. CDR3 in DNA: TGCAGTGTCCGAGTCAAGGGTCAGCCCCAGCATTTT. Its translation is CSVRVKGQPQHF.

In its sample, this clonotype was seen a few times. The V and J genes are TRBV6-5 and TRBJ2-7; D gene uncertain. CDR3 length: 15 residues. Trimming removed 2 bases at V and 2 bases at J, with 13 bases between. CDR1 MNHEY and CDR2 SVGAGI come from the germline V gene. CDR3 protein: CASSYGTQETYEQYF. CDR3 nucleotide sequence: TGTGCCAGCAGTTACGGTACGCAGGAGACCTACGAGCAGTACTTC.

In the case of this clonotype: Given a much more abundant clone one base away, this may be a read error. CDR3 residues: CAWNQGTDTQHF. CDR3 DNA sequence: TGTGCCTGGAATCAGGGCACAGATACGCAGCATTTT. This sequence joins TRBV30 and TRBJ2-3, with D perhaps TRBD1 (5 bases). The J call is in doubt because the DNA end fits TRBJ1-5 better. CDR3 length: 12 residues. Germline-derived CDR1 and CDR2 are GTSNPN and SVGIG (reference sequence).

V is TRBV6-1 and J is TRBJ1-1, with a possible D match to TRBD1 (5 bases). CDR1 is MNHNS and CDR2 is SASEGT in the germline V gene. With 7 bases removed from V and 5 bases from J, the gap between germline ends came to 14 bases. The CDR3 length is 13 residues. The CDR3 region is CASKWQWGTEAFF. CDR3 bases: TGTGCCAGCAAATGGCAGTGGGGGACTGAAGCTTTCTTT.

This clonotype was counted between two and nine times. The chain is built from TRBV5-6 and TRBJ2-7; 7 positions match TRBD1. CDR3 length: 15 residues. Germline V gene lookup returns CDR1 SGHDT and CDR2 YYEEEE. Trimming removed 2 bases from V and 2 bases from J; junction bases left unmatched: 7. The CDR3 DNA follows: TGTGCCAGCAGCTTCTACGGGACAGTGGCCTACGAGCAGTACTTC. Translated, it gives CASSFYGTVAYEQYF. The whole variable domain, remainder taken from reference TRBV5-6 and TRBJ2-7, is DAGVTQSPTHLIKTRGQQVTLRCSPKSGHDTVSWYQQALGQGPQFIFQYYEEEERQRGNFPDRFSGHQFPNYSSELNVNALLLGDSALYLCASSFYGTVAYEQYFGPGTRLTVT.

This chain joins TRBV20-1 and TRBJ2-1, with 11 nucleotides matching TRBD2. Germline V gene data show CDR1 as DFQATT and CDR2 as SNEGSKA (reference sequence). This CDR3 is built from 15 residues. With V trimmed by 3 bases and J by 6 bases, 7 bases remained unmatched. The CDR3 sequence is CSASNLAGGPNEQFF. In DNA form, the CDR3 reads TGCAGTGCTAGTAACCTAGCGGGAGGTCCCAATGAGCAGTTCTTC.

The chain uses TRBV20-1 and TRBJ2-1, with a weak D call TRBD2 (6 bases). This CDR3 comprises 13 residues. Trimming shortened V by 0 bases and J by 6 bases, and 9 bases separated the two germline ends. Germline CDR1 is DFQATT and CDR2 is SNEGSKA (reference sequence). CDR3 sequence: CSARDAGTNEQFF. The CDR3 DNA is TGCAGTGCTAGAGATGCGGGGACCAATGAGCAGTTCTTC.

The V and J genes are TRBV20-1 and TRBJ2-7; a weak D match, TRBD2 (6 bases). The germline V and J ends were trimmed by 5 bases and 0 bases, with 23 bases remaining between them. Germline V gives CDR1 DFQATT, CDR2 SNEGSKA (reference sequence). The CDR3 is 17 residues long. The CDR3 loop is CSAPRNLPSVNSYEQYF. The CDR3 bases are TGCAGTGCTCCTCGGAACCTCCCTAGCGTTAACTCCTACGAGCAGTACTTC.

This clonotype was observed a handful of times. J is TRBJ1-1 and V is TRBV4-1; unclear D gene. Germline loops: CDR1 MGHRA, CDR2 YSYEKL. Trimming removed 3 bases at V and 1 base at J, with 15 bases between. The length of the CDR3 is 16 residues. DNA of the CDR3: TGCGCCAGCAGCCACCTGGACTTTGGGTCGAACACTGAAGCTTTCTTT. Its protein is CASSHLDFGSNTEAFF.

The rearrangement links TRBV10-2 to TRBJ1-1, with a tentative D call TRBD1 (6 bases). V shed 5 bases and J shed 0 bases, with 13 bases lying between them. This CDR3 spans 15 amino acids. Germline V lookup: CDR1 WSHSY, CDR2 SAAADI. The CDR3 DNA follows: TGCGCCAGCAGTAACAGTGGACAGCTGAACACTGAAGCTTTCTTT. It yields the protein CASSNSGQLNTEAFF.

The sample holds many counts of this clonotype. The chain couples TRBV11-3 to TRBJ2-3, with D possibly matching TRBD1 (5 bases). V lost 5 bases, J lost 8 bases, and 29 bases lay in between. The CDR3 totals 18 residues. Germline values: CDR1 SGHNT, CDR2 YENEEA. The CDR3 region is CASSVRQPFRPLTGTQYF. The CDR3 DNA reads as TGTGCCAGCAGCGTCCGACAGCCGTTCAGACCGTTGACTGGTACGCAGTATTTT.

The rearrangement joins TRBV25-1 to TRBJ1-1; a possible D gene is TRBD1 (5 bases). V was clipped by 4 bases and J by 1 base, with 10 bases between them. Per the germline V gene, CDR1 is MGHDK and CDR2 is SYGVNS. This CDR3 is 14 amino acids long. The chain's CDR3 is CASSGFTGNTEAFF. As DNA, the CDR3 is TGTGCCAGCAGTGGCTTCACAGGGAACACTGAAGCTTTCTTT.

The chain recombines TRBV20-1 with TRBJ2-3, with D tentatively TRBD2 (5 bases). Germline V gene sequence: CDR1 DFQATT, CDR2 SNEGSKA (reference sequence). CDR3 length: 14 residues. V shed 3 bases and J shed 4 bases, with 14 bases lying between them. CDR3 in DNA: TGCAGTGCTAGCTTGCCGGGAAGGGCAGATACGCAGTATTTT. Translated: CSASLPGRADTQYF.

This clonotype appeared many times. The chain uses TRBV28 and TRBJ2-2; TRBD2 aligns across 7 bases. The germline V gene has CDR1 MDHEN and CDR2 SYDVKM. CDR3 size: 14 residues. V was clipped by 6 bases and J by 4 bases; unmatched bases: 5. CDR3 sequence reads: CASRREWGTGELFF. CDR3 nucleotide sequence: TGTGCCAGCAGGCGGGAGTGGGGCACCGGGGAGCTGTTTTTT.

This clonotype was seen at least ten times. This chain connects TRBV12-3 or TRBV12-4 to TRBJ2-3; D remains unclear. Trimming removed 1 base at V and 6 bases at J, with 11 bases between. The CDR3 is made up of 14 amino acids. The CDR3 DNA sequence: TGTGCCAGCAGTTTAGAACCCCCGGGCGATACGCAGTATTTT. Its protein is CASSLEPPGDTQYF.

V usage is TRBV7-2 and J usage is TRBJ2-1; D ambiguous. This CDR3 region has 15 residues. V gave up 7 bases and J gave up 0 bases, with 13 bases separating them. Germline V gene data show CDR1 as SGHTA and CDR2 as FQGNSA. The CDR3 is CASIPNLSSYNEQFF. CDR3 nucleotide sequence: TGTGCCAGCATTCCCAATTTAAGCTCCTACAATGAGCAGTTCTTC.

This clonotype was recorded a few times. The chain couples TRBV12-3 or TRBV12-4 to TRBJ1-5; TRBD1 might be the D (5 bases). The CDR3 loop spans 13 amino acids. V lost 8 bases to trimming and J lost 4 bases, with 12 bases between them. CDR3 sequence reads: CASRQSGNQPQHF. The CDR3 coding sequence is TGTGCCAGCCGACAGAGTGGAAATCAGCCCCAGCATTTT.

This clonotype was found a few times. This chain links TRBV19 with TRBJ2-2, with 8 bases matching TRBD2. The V gene's germline CDR1 is LNHDA and CDR2 SQIVND (reference sequence). This CDR3 spans 16 amino acids. The V and J ends lost 3 bases and 5 bases, in that order; junction bases with no gene match: 8. The CDR3 loop reads CASSMGLGGKTGELFF. The CDR3 DNA reads TGTGCCAGTAGTATGGGACTAGGTGGCAAAACCGGGGAGCTGTTTTTT. Together with reference TRBV19 and TRBJ2-2, the CDR3 gives the full variable domain: DGGITQSPKYLFRKEGQNVTLSCEQNLNHDAMYWYRQDPGQGLRLIYYSQIVNDFQKGDIAEGYSVSREKKESFPLTVTSAQKNPTAFYLCASSMGLGGKTGELFFGEGSRLTVL.

The table lists this clonotype with many counts. This rearrangement joins TRBV28 to TRBJ2-7, with 7 bases aligning to TRBD2. CDR1 and CDR2 (germline): MDHEN, SYDVKM. Losses at the gene ends were 2 bases for V and 0 bases for J; bases not matched to a gene: 7. The CDR3 consists of 16 residues. Here the CDR3 reads CASSLIPGLDSYEQYF. DNA of the CDR3: TGTGCCAGCAGTTTAATCCCAGGACTAGACTCCTACGAGCAGTACTTC.

This clonotype was counted at least ten times. The J gene is TRBJ2-5, the V gene TRBV11-2; 7 nucleotides line up with TRBD1. This CDR3 comprises 13 residues. Per germline, CDR1 SGHAT and CDR2 FQNNGV. The ends lost 9 bases at V and 7 bases at J; junction bases unmatched: 11. The CDR3 spells CASSRDSQRTQYF. In DNA form, the CDR3 reads TGTGCCAGTAGCCGGGACAGCCAGCGGACCCAGTACTTC.